This TCR beta chain came from a study of neurological immune-mediated disorders (dated by TCRdb to the late 2010s). About the investigation overall: Using UMI-based sequencing, the study compared peripheral blood TCR-beta repertoires from patients with HTLV-I-associated myelopathy (HAM/TSP), patients with multiple sclerosis, and healthy controls. Longitudinal samples, technical triplicates and paired sorted CD4+ and CD8+ T-cell subsets, alongside PBMC samples, were included among the approximately 98 TCR-beta libraries. Of the approximately 70 subjects in the cohort, roughly 14 were HAM/TSP patients, approximately 34 were multiple sclerosis patients, and 20 were healthy controls. Overall study results and their limits: Expanded clones from different subjects shared no identical CDR3 amino acid sequences, which suggests that TCR-beta repertoires were private in all groups. TCR clonal expansion was greatest in HAM/TSP patients and smallest in MS patients, who ranked below even healthy controls.

The V and J ends are trimmed by 0 bases and 4 bases, leaving 14 bases between them. The CDR3 spans 15 residues, from the cysteine through the phenylalanine. Only the CDR3 DNA is retained, 45 bases long and in frame from the first base. In the germline V gene, CDR1 corresponds to SGHRS and CDR2 to YFSETQ. To synthesize cDNA, template-switch 5'RACE was performed with a primer carrying a 10-nucleotide random unique molecular identifier so that each TCR transcript was tagged. Every sequencing run yielded over 190 million TCR-beta sequences covering 15-18 subjects. Total RNA was extracted with the RNeasy kit. Using the KAPA Real-time Library Amplification kit, TCR-beta VDJ regions were amplified with primers for the TCR constant region and the 5'RACE anchor. Sample indexes and Illumina adaptors were added in a first PCR, after which library yield was increased in a second PCR. After purification with Ampure beads, the TCR product of roughly 650 bp was size-selected on a 2% E-gel SizeSelection system. Before pooling, libraries had their quality checked on a Bioanalyzer, their concentration measured with Qubit, and their quantity determined with the Kapa Library Quantification kit. An Illumina HiSeq 2500 was used to sequence the libraries paired-end at 2 x 150 bp. To increase sequence diversity, roughly 24-31% phiX was spiked into each library pool. Per the authors' processing: The quality-filtered reads were processed with the UMI-based MiGEC pipeline, whose error correction step removed more than 90% of the raw TCR sequences. VDJ genes were aligned to IMGT germline references, and clonotypes were defined by unique CDR3 amino acid sequence plus V-J genes. VDJtools evaluated clonal expansion, Shannon diversity and CDR3 relatedness (CalcPairwiseDistances, ClusterSamples); CLCbio workbench built phylogenetic trees. Expanded clones were defined as having at least 8 unique UMIs, based on coefficient-of-variation modelling across technical triplicates. TCRdb reran the public reads through fastp at Q25 and MiXCR, keeping productive beta chains. Each entry merges the rows of one CDR3 protein and shows their most common DNA and genes. The V and J calls were not made by the authors but by TCRdb's processing. The sample data list 35,000 to 40,000 distinct CDR3 sequences, and about 9.9% of these were observed just once. 3% to 4.5% of the sample rests with the top ten.

Points on this clonotype: Its antigen is currently not known. Base qualities are not at hand, and no much larger clone is one base apart.

Sorted-subset TCR libraries were prepared from around 1 million sorted CD4+ or CD8+ T cells. Peripheral blood underwent Ficoll-Hypaque density gradient centrifugation to isolate PBMCs, which were then cryopreserved in liquid nitrogen. Paired sorted CD4+ and CD8+ subsets came from healthy controls, HAM/TSP patients and MS patients. This TCR came from a woman aged 30 to 39 with HTLV-1-associated myelopathy (HAM/TSP). Sequenced sample: CD4+ T cells from blood. This receptor chain uses TRBV5-1 and TRBJ2-7; the D assignment is uncertain and may be TRBD1 or TRBD2, with 5 bases supporting each. The CDR3 region: CASSLVGDRGYEQYF. The nucleotide sequence reads TGCGCCAGCAGCTTGGTAGGGGACCGAGGGTACGAGCAGTACTTC.